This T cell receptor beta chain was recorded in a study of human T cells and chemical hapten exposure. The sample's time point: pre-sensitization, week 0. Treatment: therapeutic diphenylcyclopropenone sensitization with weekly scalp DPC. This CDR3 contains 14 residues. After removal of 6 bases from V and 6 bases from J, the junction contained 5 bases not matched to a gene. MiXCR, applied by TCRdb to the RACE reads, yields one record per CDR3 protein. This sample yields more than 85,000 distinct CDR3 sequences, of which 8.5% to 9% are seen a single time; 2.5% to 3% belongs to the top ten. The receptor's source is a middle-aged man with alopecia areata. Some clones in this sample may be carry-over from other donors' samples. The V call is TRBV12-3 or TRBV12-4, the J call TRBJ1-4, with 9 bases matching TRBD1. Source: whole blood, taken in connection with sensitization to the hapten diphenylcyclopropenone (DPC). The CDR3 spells CASRTGGDDEKLFF. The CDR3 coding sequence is TGTGCCAGCAGAACAGGGGGCGATGATGAAAAACTGTTTTTT.